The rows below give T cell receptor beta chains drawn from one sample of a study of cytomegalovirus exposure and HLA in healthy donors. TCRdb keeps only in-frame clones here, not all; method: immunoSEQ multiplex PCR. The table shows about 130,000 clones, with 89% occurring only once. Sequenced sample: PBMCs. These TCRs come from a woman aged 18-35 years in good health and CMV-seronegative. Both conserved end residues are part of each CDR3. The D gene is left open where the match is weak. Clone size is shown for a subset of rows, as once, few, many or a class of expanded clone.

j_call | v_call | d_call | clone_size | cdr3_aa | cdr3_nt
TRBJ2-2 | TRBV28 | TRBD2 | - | CASRQRGISERYTGELFF | TGTGCCAGCAGGCAGCGGGGAATTAGCGAGAGATACACCGGGGAGCTGTTTTTT
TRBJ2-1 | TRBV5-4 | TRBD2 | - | CASSFPSGSSYNEQFF | TGTGCCAGCAGCTTCCCTAGCGGGAGCTCCTACAATGAGCAGTTCTTC
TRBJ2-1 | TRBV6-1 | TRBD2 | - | CASSDLLAVYNEQFF | TGTGCCAGCAGTGATCTACTAGCGGTCTACAATGAGCAGTTCTTC
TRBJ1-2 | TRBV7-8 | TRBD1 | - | CASSQTGNYGYTF | TGTGCCAGCAGCCAGACAGGGAACTATGGCTACACCTTC
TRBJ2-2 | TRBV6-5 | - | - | CASSWRQAPGELFF | TGTGCCAGCAGTTGGAGACAGGCCCCCGGGGAGCTGTTTTTT
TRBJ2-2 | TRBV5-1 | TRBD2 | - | CASSLASGGATGELFF | TGCGCCAGCAGCTTGGCTAGCGGGGGGGCCACCGGGGAGCTGTTTTTT
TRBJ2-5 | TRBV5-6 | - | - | CASSQMTGQETQYF | TGTGCCAGCAGTCAGATGACAGGCCAAGAGACCCAGTACTTC
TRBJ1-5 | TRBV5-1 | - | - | CASSFLTGTINQPQHF | TGCGCCAGCAGCTTCCTAACAGGGACCATTAATCAGCCCCAGCATTTT
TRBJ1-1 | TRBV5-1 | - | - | CASSFRERSTEAFF | TGCGCCAGCAGCTTTCGGGAGCGGAGCACTGAAGCTTTCTTT
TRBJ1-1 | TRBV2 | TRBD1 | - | CASSVGRGLRTEAFF | TGTGCCAGCAGTGTGGGCAGGGGGCTCCGAACTGAAGCTTTCTTT
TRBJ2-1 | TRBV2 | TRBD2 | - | CASSGGTRFFNEQFF | TGTGCCAGCAGTGGGGGGACTAGGTTCTTTAATGAGCAGTTCTTC
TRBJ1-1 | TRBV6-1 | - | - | CASSEAQYTEAFF | TGTGCCAGCAGTGAAGCTCAGTACACTGAAGCTTTCTTT
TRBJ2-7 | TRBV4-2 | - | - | CASSLPRGLASYEQYF | TGTGCCAGCAGCCTTCCGAGGGGACTGGCCTCCTACGAGCAGTACTTC
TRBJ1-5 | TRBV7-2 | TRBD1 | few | CASSRRQGWEPQHF | TGTGCCAGCAGCCGAAGACAGGGCTGGGAACCCCAGCATTTT
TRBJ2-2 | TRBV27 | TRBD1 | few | CASGPIRDRNTGELFF | TGTGCCAGCGGTCCGATTCGGGACAGGAACACCGGGGAGCTGTTTTTT
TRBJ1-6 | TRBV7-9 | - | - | CASSAQGHPNSPLHF | TGTGCCAGCAGCGCCCAGGGGCACCCTAATTCACCCCTCCACTTT
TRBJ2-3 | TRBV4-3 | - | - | CASSQDDSIYTDTQYF | TGCGCCAGCAGCCAAGATGACTCAATCTACACAGATACGCAGTATTTT
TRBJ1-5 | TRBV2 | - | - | CASLGGGQPQHF | TGTGCCAGCCTCGGGGGGGGGCAGCCCCAGCATTTT
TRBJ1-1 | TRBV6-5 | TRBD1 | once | CASKGDRSMNTEAFF | TGTGCCAGCAAGGGGGACAGAAGCATGAACACTGAAGCTTTCTTT
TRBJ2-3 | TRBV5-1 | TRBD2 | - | CASSSELLAGGADTQYF | TGCGCCAGCAGCTCTGAACTGTTAGCGGGAGGAGCAGATACGCAGTATTTT
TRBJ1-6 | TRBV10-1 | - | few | CASSVSLRSPLHF | TGCGCCAGCAGTGTCTCCCTCCGGTCACCCCTCCACTTT
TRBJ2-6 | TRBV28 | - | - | CASSLGAGSEANVLTF | TGTGCCAGCAGTCTTGGGGCCGGCTCTGAGGCCAACGTCCTGACTTTC
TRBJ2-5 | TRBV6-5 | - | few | CASSYAGTAQETQYF | TGTGCCAGCAGTTACGCGGGGACAGCTCAAGAGACCCAGTACTTC
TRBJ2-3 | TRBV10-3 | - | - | CAISEKTGTDTQYF | TGTGCCATCAGTGAGAAGACAGGCACAGATACGCAGTATTTT
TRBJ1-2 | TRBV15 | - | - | CATSRGTPTWGYTF | TGTGCCACCAGCAGAGGTACTCCAACCTGGGGCTACACCTTC
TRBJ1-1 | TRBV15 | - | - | CATSPEGDTEAFF | TGTGCCACCAGCCCTGAGGGAGACACTGAAGCTTTCTTT
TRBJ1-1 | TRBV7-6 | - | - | CASSLKSSPFSDTEAFF | TGTGCCAGCAGCTTAAAATCCTCGCCCTTTTCAGACACTGAAGCTTTCTTT
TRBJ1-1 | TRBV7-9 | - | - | CASSLTIGRAGTEAFF | TGTGCCAGCAGCTTAACTATCGGCAGGGCGGGGACTGAAGCTTTCTTT
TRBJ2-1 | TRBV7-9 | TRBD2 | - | CASSLGASGNLEQFF | TGTGCCAGCAGCTTAGGGGCTAGCGGGAATCTTGAGCAGTTCTTC
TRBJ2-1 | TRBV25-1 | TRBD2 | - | CASSERTSVDSNEQFF | TGTGCCAGCAGTGAGAGGACTAGCGTAGACTCCAATGAGCAGTTCTTC
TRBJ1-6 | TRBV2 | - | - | CASGPIGAAPINSPLHF | TGTGCCAGCGGCCCTATTGGGGCAGCCCCGATAAATTCACCCCTCCACTTT
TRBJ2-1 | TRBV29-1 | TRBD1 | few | CSVWTGLDNEQFF | TGCAGCGTGTGGACAGGGTTGGACAATGAGCAGTTCTTC
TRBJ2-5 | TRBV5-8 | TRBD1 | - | CASTGQGQETQYF | TGTGCCAGCACAGGACAGGGGCAAGAGACCCAGTACTTC
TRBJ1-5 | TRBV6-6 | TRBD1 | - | CAVRDRGLGDQPQHF | TGTGCCGTTCGGGACAGGGGGCTCGGAGATCAGCCCCAGCATTTT
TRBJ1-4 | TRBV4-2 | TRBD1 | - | CASSLKGAGGEKLFF | TGTGCCAGCAGCCTAAAGGGGGCGGGAGGTGAAAAACTGTTTTTT
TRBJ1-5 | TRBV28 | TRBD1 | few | CASKLGIWTGQFGMDQPQHF | TGTGCCAGCAAGTTGGGAATATGGACAGGGCAATTTGGAATGGATCAGCCCCAGCATTTT
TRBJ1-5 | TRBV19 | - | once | CASSTPGGTSNQPQHF | TGTGCCAGTAGTACCCCGGGGGGTACTAGCAATCAGCCCCAGCATTTT
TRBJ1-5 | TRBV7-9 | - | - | CASSAQGNQPQHF | TGTGCCAGCAGCGCCCAGGGGAATCAGCCCCAGCATTTT
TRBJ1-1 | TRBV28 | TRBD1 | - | CASSSGQGNTEAFF | TGTGCCAGCAGTTCGGGACAGGGGAACACTGAAGCTTTCTTT
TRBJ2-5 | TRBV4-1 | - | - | CASSQDPSAGETQYF | TGCGCCAGCAGCCAAGACCCAAGCGCTGGCGAGACCCAGTACTTC
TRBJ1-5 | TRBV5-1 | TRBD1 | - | CASSVDRESNQPQHF | TGCGCCAGCAGCGTGGACAGGGAAAGCAATCAGCCCCAGCATTTT
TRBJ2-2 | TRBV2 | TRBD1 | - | CASKRTGLASNTGELFF | TGTGCCAGCAAGAGGACAGGGCTCGCTAGTAACACCGGGGAGCTGTTTTTT
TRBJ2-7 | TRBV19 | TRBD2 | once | CATGLAGDSRQYF | TGTGCCACCGGACTAGCGGGAGATTCTAGGCAGTACTTC
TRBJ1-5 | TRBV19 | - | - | CASKEGQLFNQPQHF | TGTGCCAGTAAGGAAGGACAGCTTTTCAATCAGCCCCAGCATTTT
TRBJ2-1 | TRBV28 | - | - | CASSTLDPRDNEQFF | TGTGCCAGCAGTACCCTCGATCCCCGGGACAATGAGCAGTTCTTC
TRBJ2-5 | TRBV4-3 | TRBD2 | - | CASSHRLAGGQETQYF | TGCGCCAGCAGCCACCGACTAGCGGGAGGCCAAGAGACCCAGTACTTC
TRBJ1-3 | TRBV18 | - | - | CASSPQDYLTGNTIYF | TGTGCCAGCTCACCACAGGACTACTTGACTGGAAACACCATATATTTT
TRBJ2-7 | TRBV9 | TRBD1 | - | CASSPHRGRSSYEQYF | TGTGCCAGCAGCCCGCACAGGGGCCGAAGCTCCTACGAGCAGTACTTC
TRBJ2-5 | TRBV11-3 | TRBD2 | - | CASSKGLAGKETQYF | TGTGCCAGCAGCAAGGGACTAGCGGGGAAAGAGACCCAGTACTTC
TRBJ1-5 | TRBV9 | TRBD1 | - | CASSLGQGVDSNQPQHF | TGTGCCAGCAGCCTGGGACAGGGGGTTGATAGCAATCAGCCCCAGCATTTT
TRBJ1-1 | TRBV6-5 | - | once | CASNNVPGDEAFF | TGTGCCAGCAATAACGTCCCCGGGGATGAAGCTTTCTTT
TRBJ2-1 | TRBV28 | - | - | CASSYRGILSDEQFF | TGTGCCAGCAGTTATCGTGGTATTCTTTCGGATGAGCAGTTCTTC
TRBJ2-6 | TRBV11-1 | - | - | CASSPLIASGANVLTF | TGTGCCAGCAGCCCACTTATAGCGTCTGGGGCCAACGTCCTGACTTTC
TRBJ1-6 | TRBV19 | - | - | CASSIEESSYNSPLHF | TGTGCCAGTAGTATAGAGGAGAGCTCCTATAATTCACCCCTCCACTTT
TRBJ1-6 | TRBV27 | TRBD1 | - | CASSSTGTANSPLHF | TGTGCCAGCAGTTCAACCGGGACAGCAAATTCACCCCTCCACTTT